This record looks at one T cell receptor (beta chain) sequence and its context. Its cognate antigen is unknown. Only in-frame clones appear in the TCRdb table, and some are missing; sequencing was by immunoSEQ multiplex PCR. This table has approximately 10,000 clones, around nine tenths appearing once. Histologic diagnosis was independently verified by two lung pathologists. The V gene lost 4 bases and the J gene lost 7 bases, with 14 bases spanning the gap. This CDR3 comprises 13 residues. The germline V gene encodes CDR1 SGHRS and CDR2 YFSETQ. This entry is derived from a study of immune evolution from preneoplasia to lung adenocarcinoma. Notes on the study in general: T cell clonality was higher in KRAS-mutant than EGFR-mutant or wild-type nodules. Later-stage lesions seemingly showed higher T cell density and diversity than normal lung.

Material: FFPE invasive lung adenocarcinoma tissue. The rearrangement links TRBV5-1 to TRBJ1-1; D ambiguous. The origin of this receptor is a person aged 70 to 85 with invasive lung adenocarcinoma. Some clones in this sample may be carry-over from other donors' samples. The CDR3 spells CASSRLAGGEAFF. The CDR3 coding sequence is TGCGCCAGCAGCCGACTGGCGGGTGGTGAAGCTTTCTTT.